A single sample is the source of the 14 T cell receptor beta chains below, sequenced in a study of blood T cell repertoires in COVID-19. Assay: immunoSEQ multiplex PCR; the TCRdb copy retains only in-frame clones and omits some. In the table there are about 210,000 clones, about 84% of which are singletons. The specimen sequenced was peripheral blood. Source of these receptors: a woman aged 80 or over with COVID-19, enrolled during active disease.

This rearrangement joins TRBV18 to TRBJ1-5, with 10 bases fitting TRBD1. Per the germline V gene, CDR1 is KGHSH and CDR2 is LQKENI. The length of the CDR3 is 17 residues. With V trimmed by 4 bases and J by 0 bases, 6 bases remained unmatched. The DNA for the CDR3 is TGTGCCAGCTCACAGGGGACAGGGGCTTATAGCAATCAGCCCCAGCATTTT. It yields the protein CASSQGTGAYSNQPQHF. The full variable domain, with the rest looked up from reference TRBV18 and TRBJ1-5, is NAGVMQNPRHLVRRRGQEARLRCSPMKGHSHVYWYRQLPEEGLKFMVYLQKENIIDESGMPKERFSAEFPKEGPSILRIQQVVRGDSAAYFCASSQGTGAYSNQPQHFGDGTRLSIL.

The chain has TRBV5-1 and TRBJ1-2, with 8 bases matching TRBD1. The CDR3 consists of 14 residues. In germline, CDR1 is SGHRS, CDR2 YFSETQ. Trimming removed 4 bases from V and 8 bases from J; junction bases left unmatched: 10. CDR3 DNA sequence: TGCGCCAGCAGCACCGGACAGGGACGTGGCGGCTACACCTTC. Translating gives CASSTGQGRGGYTF.

V is TRBV19 and J is TRBJ1-5; D ambiguous. There are 13 residues in the CDR3. The ends were cut back, 10 bases at V and 3 bases at J, with 13 bases in the middle. CDR1 and CDR2 (germline): LNHDA, SQIVND (reference sequence). Written as DNA, the CDR3 is TGTGCCACTAGGGCCGACTTCAATCAGCCCCAGCATTTT. Translating it yields CATRADFNQPQHF. Looking up the rest from reference TRBV19 and TRBJ1-5 gives the full variable domain: DGGITQSPKYLFRKEGQNVTLSCEQNLNHDAMYWYRQDPGQGLRLIYYSQIVNDFQKGDIAEGYSVSREKKESFPLTVTSAQKNPTAFYLCATRADFNQPQHFGDGTRLSIL.

This chain links TRBV5-5 with TRBJ2-7; TRBD2 might be the D (6 bases). The CDR3 consists of 16 residues. Trimming removed 4 bases from V and 1 base from J, with 18 bases in between. Germline CDR1 SGHKS, CDR2 YYEKEE (reference sequence). Here the CDR3 reads CASSANRDSGSYEQYF. In nucleotides, the CDR3 is TGTGCCAGCAGCGCAAACCGGGACTCAGGATCCTACGAGCAGTACTTC.

This clone showed up just once. V is TRBV4-1 and J is TRBJ2-1; TRBD1 is a possible D gene (6 bases). Germline CDR1 reads MGHRA; CDR2 reads YSYEKL. Trimming cost V 0 bases and J 6 bases, with 15 bases left between them. This CDR3 spans 16 amino acids. Here the CDR3 reads CASSQDFGGVGNEQFF. The CDR3 DNA sequence: TGCGCCAGCAGCCAAGATTTTGGGGGCGTGGGCAATGAGCAGTTCTTC.

This clone appeared once. Within the sample, other DNA sequences also encode this same CDR3. The rearrangement uses TRBV19 and TRBJ1-1; possible D gene TRBD1, 5 bases. Trimming stripped 3 bases from V and 3 bases from J, with 8 bases between. The CDR3 consists of 13 residues. Per the germline V gene, CDR1 is LNHDA and CDR2 is SQIVND (reference sequence). CDR3 sequence: CASSIGGDTEAFF. The CDR3 nucleotides read TGTGCCAGTAGTATTGGGGGGGACACTGAAGCTTTCTTT.

The V and J genes are TRBV11-2 and TRBJ2-1; D perhaps matches TRBD2 (6 bases). Germline V lookup: CDR1 SGHAT, CDR2 FQNNGV. CDR3 length: 14 residues. V was pared by 5 bases and J by 9 bases, with 17 bases between. As DNA, the CDR3 is TGTGCCAGCAGCCCCTACCGTGGGGGGAGTGAGCAGTTCTTC. Amino acids: CASSPYRGGSEQFF.

As DNA, the CDR3 is TGTGCCAGCGCCCGGGCTAGCGGGACCTACAATGAGCAGTTCTTC. It is translated as CASARASGTYNEQFF. The rearrangement joins TRBV9 to TRBJ2-1; 9 bases map to TRBD2. The CDR3 contains 15 residues. Germline CDR1 reads SGDLS; CDR2 reads YYNGEE. V shed 7 bases and J 2 bases; nucleotides not matched to a gene: 7.

The rearrangement uses TRBV27 and TRBJ2-7; 7 nucleotides match TRBD2. Germline lookup yields CDR1 MNHEY and CDR2 SMNVEV (reference sequence). The CDR3 runs to 16 residues. The V and J ends lost 4 bases and 2 bases, in that order; junction bases with no gene match: 11. CDR3 in amino acids: CASSSNGAGIPYEQYF. CDR3 in DNA: TGTGCCAGCAGTTCCAACGGAGCGGGGATCCCCTACGAGCAGTACTTC.

The chain combines TRBV27 with TRBJ2-4, with no clear D. The CDR3 runs 14 residues. Trimming took 4 bases from V and 0 from J, leaving 7 bases between them. Germline lookup yields CDR1 MNHEY and CDR2 SMNVEV (reference sequence). CDR3 protein: CASSSRVAKNIQYF. The CDR3 coding sequence is TGTGCCAGCAGTTCCCGGGTAGCCAAAAACATTCAGTACTTC.

This clone was observed a few times. The gene calls are TRBV7-3 and TRBJ2-7; 7 positions agree with TRBD1. V lost 5 bases to trimming and J lost 3 bases; unmatched junction nucleotides: 10. The CDR3 consists of 15 residues. Germline-derived CDR1 and CDR2 are SGHTA and FQGTGA. CDR3 sequence (DNA): TGTGCCAGCAGCCGTTCAGGGGGAGTTAACTACGAGCAGTACTTC. Protein: CASSRSGGVNYEQYF. The full variable domain, its missing parts supplied by reference TRBV7-3 and TRBJ2-7, is GAGVSQTPSNKVTEKGKYVELRCDPISGHTALYWYRQSLGQGPEFLIYFQGTGAADDSGLPNDRFFAVRPEGSVSTLKIQRTERGDSAVYLCASSRSGGVNYEQYFGPGTRLTVT.

V and J are TRBV5-4 and TRBJ1-3; the D is unclear. V lost 3 bases to trimming and J lost 0 bases, with 10 bases between them. This CDR3 contains 15 residues. CDR1 is SGHNT and CDR2 is YYREEE in the germline V gene (reference sequence). The CDR3 region has the DNA TGTGCCAGCAGCTCAAGACAAGTCTCTGGAAACACCATATATTTT. This gives the protein CASSSRQVSGNTIYF.

The chain is built from TRBV14 and TRBJ1-4; D may be TRBD1 (5 bases). The CDR3 is made up of 16 amino acids. Germline V lookup: CDR1 SGHDN, CDR2 FVKESK. The ends were cut back, 3 bases at V and 5 bases at J, with 16 bases in the middle. The CDR3 protein is CASSQTEGHGNEKLFF. The CDR3 nucleotides are TGTGCCAGCAGCCAGACGGAAGGACACGGGAATGAAAAACTGTTTTTT.

This chain joins TRBV5-1 and TRBJ2-1, with D maybe TRBD2 (6 bases). The CDR3 runs to 12 residues. The germline CDR1 and CDR2 sequences are SGHRS and YFSETQ. The V and J ends lost 6 bases and 6 bases respectively, with 10 bases between them. DNA of the CDR3: TGCGCCAGCAAGGCGGAGGGCAATGAGCAGTTCTTC. Its translation: CASKAEGNEQFF.